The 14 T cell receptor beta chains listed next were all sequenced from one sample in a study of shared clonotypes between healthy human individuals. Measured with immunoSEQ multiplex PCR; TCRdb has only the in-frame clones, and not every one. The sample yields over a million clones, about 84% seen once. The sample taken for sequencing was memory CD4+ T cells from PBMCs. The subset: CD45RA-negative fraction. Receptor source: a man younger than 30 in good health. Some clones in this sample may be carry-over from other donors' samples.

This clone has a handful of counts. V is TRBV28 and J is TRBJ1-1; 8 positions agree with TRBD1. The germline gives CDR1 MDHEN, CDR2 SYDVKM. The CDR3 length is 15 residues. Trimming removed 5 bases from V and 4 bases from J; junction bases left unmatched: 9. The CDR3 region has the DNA TGTGCCAGCAGTCCAATACAGGGGGTCGGCACTGAAGCTTTCTTT. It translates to CASSPIQGVGTEAFF.

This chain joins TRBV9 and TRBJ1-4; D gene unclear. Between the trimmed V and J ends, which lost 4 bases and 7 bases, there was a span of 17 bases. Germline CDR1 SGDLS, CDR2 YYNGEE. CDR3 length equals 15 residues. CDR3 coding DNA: TGTGCCAGCAGCCCTCGGGGTGGGTGGGCTGAAAAACTGTTTTTT. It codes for CASSPRGGWAEKLFF. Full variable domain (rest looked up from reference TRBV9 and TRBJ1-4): DSGVTQTPKHLITATGQRVTLRCSPRSGDLSVYWYQQSLDQGLQFLIQYYNGEERAKGNILERFSAQQFPDLHSELNLSSLELGDSALYFCASSPRGGWAEKLFFGSGTQLSVL.

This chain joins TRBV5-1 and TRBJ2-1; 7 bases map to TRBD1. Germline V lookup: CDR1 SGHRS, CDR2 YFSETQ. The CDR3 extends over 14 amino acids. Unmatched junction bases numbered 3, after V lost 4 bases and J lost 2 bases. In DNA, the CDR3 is TGCGCCAGCAGCCGACAGGGAGCCTACAATGAGCAGTTCTTC. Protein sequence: CASSRQGAYNEQFF.

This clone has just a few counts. The CDR3 coding sequence is TGTGCCAGCAGTTTAGGGGCAGCCTCCTACAATGAGCAGTTCTTC. It encodes CASSLGAASYNEQFF. This chain links TRBV28 with TRBJ2-1, with D maybe TRBD1 (5 bases). The germline V gene has CDR1 MDHEN and CDR2 SYDVKM. Trimming took 2 bases from V and 0 from J, leaving 8 bases between them. The CDR3 covers 15 residues.

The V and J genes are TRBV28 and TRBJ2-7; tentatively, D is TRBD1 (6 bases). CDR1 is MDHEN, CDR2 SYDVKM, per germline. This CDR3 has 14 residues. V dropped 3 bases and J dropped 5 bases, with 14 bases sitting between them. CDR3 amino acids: CASSFDRPQDEQYF. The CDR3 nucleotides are TGTGCCAGCAGTTTCGACAGGCCTCAGGACGAGCAGTACTTC.

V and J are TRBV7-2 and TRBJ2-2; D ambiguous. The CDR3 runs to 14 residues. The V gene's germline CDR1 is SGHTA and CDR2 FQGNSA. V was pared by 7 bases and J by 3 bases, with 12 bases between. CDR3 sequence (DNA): TGTGCCAGCAAGGAGAGACTCTACACCGGGGAGCTGTTTTTT. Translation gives CASKERLYTGELFF.

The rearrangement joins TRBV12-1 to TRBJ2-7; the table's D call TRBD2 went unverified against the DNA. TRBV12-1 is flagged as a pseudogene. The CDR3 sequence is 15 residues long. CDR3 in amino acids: CASSEVSGRSYEQYF. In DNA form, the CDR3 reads TGTGCCAGCAGTGAGGTCAGCGGGAGATCCTACGAGCAGTACTTC.

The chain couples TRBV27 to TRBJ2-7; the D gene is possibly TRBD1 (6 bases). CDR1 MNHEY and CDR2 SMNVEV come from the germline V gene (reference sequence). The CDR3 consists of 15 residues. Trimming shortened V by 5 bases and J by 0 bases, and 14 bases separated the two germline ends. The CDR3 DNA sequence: TGTGCCAGCAGTCGCCAATGGGACACCTCCTACGAGCAGTACTTC. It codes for CASSRQWDTSYEQYF.

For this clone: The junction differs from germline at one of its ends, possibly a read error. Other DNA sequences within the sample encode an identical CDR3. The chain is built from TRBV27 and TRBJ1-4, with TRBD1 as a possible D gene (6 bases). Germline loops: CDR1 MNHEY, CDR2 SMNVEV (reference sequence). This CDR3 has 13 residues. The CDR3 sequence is CASSGGRDEKLFF. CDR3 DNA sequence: TGTGCCAGCAGCGGGGGGCGGGATGAAAAATTGTTTTTT.

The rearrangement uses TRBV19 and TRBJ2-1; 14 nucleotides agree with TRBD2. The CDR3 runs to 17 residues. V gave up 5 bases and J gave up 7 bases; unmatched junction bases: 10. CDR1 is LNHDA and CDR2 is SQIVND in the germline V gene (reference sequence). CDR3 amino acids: CASSQLGTSGSLNEQFF. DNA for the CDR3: TGTGCCAGTAGTCAACTGGGGACTAGCGGGAGTCTGAATGAGCAGTTCTTC.

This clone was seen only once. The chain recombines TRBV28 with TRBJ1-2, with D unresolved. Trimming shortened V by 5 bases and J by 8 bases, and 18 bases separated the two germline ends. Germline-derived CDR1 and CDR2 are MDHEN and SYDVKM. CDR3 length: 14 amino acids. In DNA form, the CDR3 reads TGTGCCAGCAGTCCCCATACGGAGCCTAGGGGCTACACCTTC. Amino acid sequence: CASSPHTEPRGYTF.

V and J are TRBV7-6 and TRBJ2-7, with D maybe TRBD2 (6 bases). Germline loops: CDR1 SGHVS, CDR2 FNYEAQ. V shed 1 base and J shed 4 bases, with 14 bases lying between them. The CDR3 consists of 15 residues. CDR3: CASSLEPAEGYEQYF. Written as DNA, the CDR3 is TGTGCCAGCAGCTTAGAGCCAGCGGAGGGGTACGAGCAGTACTTC.

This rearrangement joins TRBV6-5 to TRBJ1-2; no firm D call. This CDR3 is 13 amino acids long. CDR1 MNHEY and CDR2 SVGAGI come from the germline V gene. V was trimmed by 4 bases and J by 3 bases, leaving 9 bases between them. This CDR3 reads CASSLDSYYGYTF. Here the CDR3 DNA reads TGTGCCAGCAGTTTGGACTCGTACTATGGCTACACCTTC.

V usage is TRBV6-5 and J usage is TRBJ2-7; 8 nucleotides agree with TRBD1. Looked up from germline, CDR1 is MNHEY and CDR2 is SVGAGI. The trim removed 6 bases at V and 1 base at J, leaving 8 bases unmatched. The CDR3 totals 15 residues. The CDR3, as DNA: TGTGCCAGCAGATGGGGTGGACAGGGTTCCTACGAGCAGTACTTC. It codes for CASRWGGQGSYEQYF.